This T cell receptor beta chain was profiled in a study of blood T cell repertoires in COVID-19. Repertoires were generated with immunoSEQ multiplex PCR, while TCRdb's copy carries only in-frame clones and drops some. The sample shows roughly 410,000 clones, approximately 91% of them seen only once. Source material: peripheral blood. The source of this sequence is a woman aged 40-49 years with COVID-19, enrolled during active disease.

In DNA, the CDR3 is TGCGCCAGCAGCCCGGAGGGAGCAGATACGCAGTATTTT. This encodes CASSPEGADTQYF. This chain joins TRBV5-1 and TRBJ2-3, with a possible D match to TRBD2 (6 bases). Per germline, CDR1 SGHRS and CDR2 YFSETQ. This CDR3 has 13 amino acids. The germline V and J ends were trimmed by 4 bases and 4 bases, with 10 bases remaining between them.